These T cell receptor beta chains were read from a single sample in a study of identical twins. TCRdb independently ran MiXCR on the 5' RACE reads; one entry per CDR3 protein. This table holds some 210,000 distinct CDR3 sequences, around 15% found once. In addition, the sample was reused for a study of T cells expressing NK-cell markers.

Sequencing was carried out using CD8+ T cells sorted from blood. All receptors derive from a woman aged 18-30 years in good health. CDR3s include the opening cysteine and the closing phenylalanine or tryptophan. Fields, in order: V gene, clone size, J gene, D gene, CDR3 DNA, CDR3 protein. A D gene is named only where the DNA matches it firmly. Clone size is shown for a subset of rows, as once, few, many or a class of expanded clone.

v_call: TRBV27
clone_size: -
j_call: TRBJ1-1
d_call: -
cdr3_nt: TGTGCCAGCAGTTTGGGGGCGGGGTCGGAGACTGAAGCTTTCTTT
cdr3_aa: CASSLGAGSETEAFF

v_call: TRBV9
clone_size: -
j_call: TRBJ1-2
d_call: -
cdr3_nt: TGTGCCAGCAGAGATAACTATGGCTACACCTTC
cdr3_aa: CASRDNYGYTF

v_call: TRBV20-1
clone_size: -
j_call: TRBJ2-1
d_call: -
cdr3_nt: TGCAGTGCCCCCGAGGTGGTCTCCTACAATGAGCAGTTCTTC
cdr3_aa: CSAPEVVSYNEQFF

v_call: TRBV5-1
clone_size: -
j_call: TRBJ2-1
d_call: TRBD2
cdr3_nt: TGCGCCAGCAGCTACTTAGCGGGAGGGAGGGACAATGAGCAGTTCTTC
cdr3_aa: CASSYLAGGRDNEQFF

v_call: TRBV5-1
clone_size: -
j_call: TRBJ2-5
d_call: -
cdr3_nt: TGCGCCAGCAGCTTGGAGGCCCTGGAGACCCAGTACTTC
cdr3_aa: CASSLEALETQYF

v_call: TRBV20-1
clone_size: -
j_call: TRBJ2-1
d_call: TRBD2
cdr3_nt: TGCAGTGCCCCCCTGTTAAGCGGGGCCTACAATGAGCAGTTCTTC
cdr3_aa: CSAPLLSGAYNEQFF

v_call: TRBV14
clone_size: few
j_call: TRBJ2-1
d_call: TRBD2
cdr3_nt: TGTGCCAGCAGCCAATTTTCGGCGGGAGACAAATCTCGGGAGCAGTTCTTC
cdr3_aa: CASSQFSAGDKSREQFF

v_call: TRBV5-8
clone_size: -
j_call: TRBJ2-3
d_call: TRBD1
cdr3_nt: TGTGCCAGCAGCTTTGGGGCTCCGACAGGGACGACAGATACGCAGTATTTT
cdr3_aa: CASSFGAPTGTTDTQYF

v_call: TRBV9
clone_size: -
j_call: TRBJ1-6
d_call: -
cdr3_nt: TGTGCCAGCAGCGCGGGAGAGTATCCCCTCCACTTT
cdr3_aa: CASSAGEYPLHF

v_call: TRBV29-1
clone_size: many
j_call: TRBJ1-3
d_call: -
cdr3_nt: TGCAGCGTTGAAGATCCTTTAGTCGGTACTTCTGGAAACACCATATATTTT
cdr3_aa: CSVEDPLVGTSGNTIYF

v_call: TRBV7-2
clone_size: once
j_call: TRBJ2-7
d_call: -
cdr3_nt: TGTGCCAGCAGCCCCCCCGGGTATTACGAGCAGTACTTC
cdr3_aa: CASSPPGYYEQYF

v_call: TRBV11-1
clone_size: -
j_call: TRBJ2-1
d_call: TRBD2
cdr3_nt: TGTGCCAGCAGCGCAGCGGCTAGCGGGAGGGTCCGCTCCTACAATGAGCAGTTCTTC
cdr3_aa: CASSAAASGRVRSYNEQFF

v_call: TRBV9
clone_size: many
j_call: TRBJ2-5
d_call: -
cdr3_nt: TGTGCCAGCAGCGTAGAAGTCCTCCAAGAGACCCAGTACTTC
cdr3_aa: CASSVEVLQETQYF

v_call: TRBV5-1
clone_size: -
j_call: TRBJ2-1
d_call: TRBD2
cdr3_nt: TGCGCCAGCAGCTTGGTTACGTCCTTTCTCGAGACTAGCGGGGACTCCTACAATGAGCAGTTCTTC
cdr3_aa: CASSLVTSFLETSGDSYNEQFF

v_call: TRBV7-2
clone_size: few
j_call: TRBJ1-2
d_call: -
cdr3_nt: TGTGCCAGCAGCTCTCGGTCCACCATCTACACCTTC
cdr3_aa: CASSSRSTIYTF

v_call: TRBV13
clone_size: -
j_call: TRBJ2-7
d_call: -
cdr3_nt: TGTGCCAGCAGCCAAGGGGCCGCAGGGGAGCAGTACTTC
cdr3_aa: CASSQGAAGEQYF

v_call: TRBV4-3
clone_size: many
j_call: TRBJ2-7
d_call: TRBD1
cdr3_nt: TGCGCCAGCAGCCAAGGGCGGGACAGGAGCTCCTACGAGCAGTACTTC
cdr3_aa: CASSQGRDRSSYEQYF

v_call: TRBV7-9
clone_size: -
j_call: TRBJ2-7
d_call: -
cdr3_nt: TGTGCCAGCCTGAGCAGCTCCTACGAGCAGTACTTC
cdr3_aa: CASLSSSYEQYF

v_call: TRBV2
clone_size: few
j_call: TRBJ2-5
d_call: -
cdr3_nt: TGTGCCAGCAGTCCCGGGCGGGGGCGCCAAGAGACCCAGTACTTC
cdr3_aa: CASSPGRGRQETQYF